This TCR beta chain was recorded in a study of blood T cell repertoires in COVID-19. About the research overall: Sites across the United States, Italy and Spain contributed samples from acute and convalescent COVID-19. The cDNA or gDNA used as material had been derived from T cells, B-cell-depleted T cells, or PBMCs.

Trimming removed 0 bases from V and 3 bases from J, with 9 bases in between. CDR1 SGHNT and CDR2 YYREEE come from the germline V gene (reference sequence). The CDR3 contains 14 residues. Participant-given clinical history determined each cohort assignment. Two negative PCRs, clearance, or symptom resolution characterized the recovered Cohort 3 donors. Assay: immunoSEQ multiplex PCR; the TCRdb copy retains only in-frame clones and omits some. This table holds some 150,000 clones, over 75% found once. V and J are TRBV5-4 and TRBJ2-5, with D possibly being TRBD1 (5 bases). This clonotype originated in a woman in her fifties or sixties who had recovered from COVID-19. Specimen: PBMCs or T cells enriched from blood (not recorded which). Here the CDR3 DNA reads TGTGCCAGCAGCTTGGGTGGGGCGGAAGAGACCCAGTACTTC. Translating it yields CASSLGGAEETQYF.